This passage covers 9 T cell receptor beta chains from one sample sequenced in a study of cytomegalovirus exposure and HLA in healthy donors listed by TCRdb under 2017. Library creation used the immunoSEQ multiplex PCR assay. For the multiplex PCR, a mixture combining 60 forward primers for TCR Vbeta segments and 13 reverse primers for TCR Jbeta segments was used. TCRdb limited this immuneACCESS table to in-frame rearrangements with V and J called. A share of clones is missing; checked studies link under half to unresolved V genes, and the rest is unexplained. For this sample the table gives 110,000 to 150,000 clones, of which 76% were detected only once. The ten biggest clones cover roughly 1.8% of the sample. The specimen sequenced was PBMCs. These receptors came from a woman in her forties in good health and CMV-seronegative.

V gene TRBV7-6 combines with J gene TRBJ2-3, with TRBD2 matching over 9 bases. The CDR3 spans 15 residues. Germline trimming cut 3 bases from V and 6 bases from J; bases unmatched to any gene: 7. Germline V CDR1 and CDR2: SGHVS, FNYEAQ. The DNA for the CDR3 is TGTGCCAGCAGCTTTGGGACTAGCCTCACCGATACGCAGTATTTT. It specifies CASSFGTSLTDTQYF.

The chain links TRBV6-1 to TRBJ2-3; D may be TRBD2 (7 bases). The V end was cut by 4 bases, the J end by 2 bases, with 16 bases between. Germline V CDR1 and CDR2: MNHNS, SASEGT. This CDR3 contains 16 residues. CDR3 nucleotides: TGTGCCAGCAGTGGATGGGGGGGCTCTGACACAGATACGCAGTATTTT. Protein sequence: CASSGWGGSDTDTQYF.

The rearrangement uses TRBV5-1 and TRBJ2-5, with a weak D call TRBD2 (5 bases). V lost 0 bases and J 1 base, leaving 7 bases between the germline ends. CDR1 is SGHRS, CDR2 YFSETQ, per germline. This CDR3 comprises 14 residues. The DNA for the CDR3 is TGCGCCAGCAGCTTGGCGGGGTTCCAAGAGACCCAGTACTTC. Residues: CASSLAGFQETQYF.

In this sample, this clone turned up once. The rearrangement links TRBV4-2 to TRBJ2-1, with D perhaps TRBD1 (5 bases). This CDR3 region has 16 residues. The V gene lost 0 bases and the J gene lost 5 bases, with 14 bases spanning the gap. Looked up from germline, CDR1 is LGHNA and CDR2 is YNFKEQ. The CDR3 nucleotides are TGTGCCAGCAGCCAAGATTCGGACACGTTTCACAATGAGCAGTTCTTC. The encoded protein is CASSQDSDTFHNEQFF.

This rearrangement joins TRBV10-2 to TRBJ2-7; 8 nucleotides line up with TRBD2. The ends lost 0 bases at V and 6 bases at J; junction bases unmatched: 10. The CDR3 loop spans 16 amino acids. The germline CDR1 and CDR2 sequences are WSHSY and SAAADI. The CDR3 DNA sequence: TGCGCCAGCAGTGAGTCATCCACTAGCGGAGGGGGCGAGCAGTACTTC. Translated: CASSESSTSGGGEQYF.

J is TRBJ2-7 and V is TRBV28, with D possibly TRBD1 on 6 matching bases. The germline gives CDR1 MDHEN, CDR2 SYDVKM. The length of the CDR3 is 13 residues. V was shortened by 2 bases and J by 3 bases, with 8 bases between the two germline ends. The CDR3 protein is CASSLGQRYEQYF. The CDR3, as DNA: TGTGCCAGCAGTTTAGGACAGCGCTACGAGCAGTACTTC. Full variable domain (missing parts from reference TRBV28 and TRBJ2-7): DVKVTQSSRYLVKRTGEKVFLECVQDMDHENMFWYRQDPGLGLRLIYFSYDVKMKEKGDIPEGYSVSREKKERFSLILESASTNQTSMYLCASSLGQRYEQYFGPGTRLTVT.

The V call is TRBV9, the J call TRBJ1-1; D gene ambiguous. The CDR3 extends over 15 amino acids. The ends were cut back, 0 bases at V and 1 base at J, with 10 bases in the middle. In germline, CDR1 is SGDLS, CDR2 YYNGEE. The CDR3, as DNA: TGTGCCAGCAGCGTAGTTCGGGAGGAGAACACTGAAGCTTTCTTT. This translates into CASSVVREENTEAFF.

The J gene is TRBJ1-1, the V gene TRBV18; 8 positions agree with TRBD1. This CDR3 has 16 residues. With 3 bases clipped from V and 1 base from J, the junction kept 7 bases outside the gene matches. Looked up from germline, CDR1 is KGHSH and CDR2 is LQKENI. The CDR3 nucleotides read TGTGCCAGCTCACCCACGGACCAGGGGGCGAACACTGAAGCTTTCTTT. Protein product: CASSPTDQGANTEAFF.

This rearrangement joins TRBV29-1 to TRBJ2-1, with D perhaps matching TRBD1 (5 bases). This CDR3 comprises 13 residues. Germline CDR1 reads SQVTM; CDR2 reads ANQGSEA. With 2 bases removed from V and 10 bases from J, the gap between germline ends came to 15 bases. CDR3 protein: CSVEPQSGQEQFF. In DNA form, the CDR3 reads TGCAGCGTTGAACCCCAATCAGGGCAGGAGCAGTTCTTC.